A single sample gave rise to the 21 T cell receptor beta chains below, sequenced in a study of cytomegalovirus exposure and HLA in healthy donors. The method was immunoSEQ multiplex PCR; TCRdb's version includes in-frame clones alone and lacks a portion of them. This table holds about 250,000 clones, roughly 87% found once. Sequencing used PBMCs. These receptors all come from a man between 18 and 29 years old in good health and CMV-seropositive.

To note about this clone: The junction does not match germline at one end; this may be a read error. The gene calls are TRBV6-1 and TRBJ2-3; possible D gene TRBD2, 6 bases. The CDR3 loop spans 14 amino acids. Germline loops: CDR1 MNHNS, CDR2 SASEGT. The CDR3 sequence is CASSDLGLPGEFLF. The CDR3, as DNA: TGTGCCAGCAGTGATTTGGGACTCCCGGGTGAATTTCTTTTT.

The V and J genes are TRBV30 and TRBJ2-3; no definite D call. From germline, CDR1 is GTSNPN and CDR2 SVGIG (reference sequence). The CDR3 totals 14 residues. Trimming pared 3 bases from V and 3 bases from J, leaving 13 bases between. The CDR3 sequence: CAWRPGFATDTQYF. The CDR3 DNA is TGTGCCTGGAGGCCGGGTTTCGCGACAGATACGCAGTATTTT.

The chain uses TRBV7-9 and TRBJ2-5; D gene uncertain. V was cut by 4 bases and J by 5 bases, with 11 bases left in between. Germline V gene lookup returns CDR1 SEHNR and CDR2 FQNEAQ (reference sequence). The CDR3 contains 13 residues. CDR3 residues: CASSSEMGETQYF. Written as DNA, the CDR3 is TGTGCCAGCAGCTCAGAAATGGGGGAGACCCAGTACTTC.

Concerning this clone: The identical CDR3 is also encoded by other nucleotide sequences in the sample. The genes are TRBV27 and TRBJ2-7, with 7 bases fitting TRBD2. CDR1 is MNHEY and CDR2 is SMNVEV in the germline V gene (reference sequence). Trimming cost V 2 bases and J 2 bases; bases outside gene matches: 0. This CDR3 comprises 13 residues. The CDR3 is CASSLAGAYEQYF. The CDR3 DNA is TGTGCCAGCAGTTTAGCGGGAGCCTACGAGCAGTACTTC.

The rearrangement joins TRBV29-1 to TRBJ2-6; D perhaps matches TRBD1 (6 bases). The V gene lost 0 bases and the J gene lost 3 bases, with 9 bases spanning the gap. CDR1 SQVTM and CDR2 ANQGSEA come from the germline V gene. This CDR3 is built from 15 residues. DNA of the CDR3: TGCAGCGTTGAAGAGGGGGCTTATGGGGCCAACGTCCTGACTTTC. It encodes CSVEEGAYGANVLTF.

The chain has TRBV2 and TRBJ2-1, with D possibly being TRBD1 (5 bases). CDR1 and CDR2 from the germline V gene are SNHLY and FYNNEI. This CDR3 region has 11 residues. Trimming left V 9 bases short and J 9 bases short, with 12 bases between. CDR3 sequence: CARGDGPEQFF. Here the CDR3 DNA reads TGTGCCAGAGGGGATGGGCCTGAGCAGTTCTTC.

The chain carries TRBV19 and TRBJ2-7; TRBD2 matches at 11 bases. The CDR3 length is 15 residues. V shed 2 bases, J shed 6 bases, and the junction held 6 bases outside the gene matches. Per germline, CDR1 LNHDA and CDR2 SQIVND (reference sequence). The CDR3 reads CASSIIAGGHSEQYF. CDR3 in DNA: TGTGCCAGTAGTATAATAGCGGGAGGGCACTCCGAGCAGTACTTC.

This clone appeared a few times. V is TRBV5-1 and J is TRBJ2-7; no clear D gene. With 0 bases removed from V and 2 bases from J, the gap between germline ends came to 12 bases. This CDR3 spans 15 amino acids. CDR1 SGHRS and CDR2 YFSETQ come from the germline V gene. This chain's CDR3 is CASSLASDKTYEQYF. CDR3 DNA: TGCGCCAGCAGCTTGGCCAGTGACAAGACCTACGAGCAGTACTTC.

This chain uses TRBV7-9 with TRBJ1-2, with TRBD1 matching 8 bases. The CDR3 is made up of 17 amino acids. Germline loops: CDR1 SEHNR, CDR2 FQNEAQ (reference sequence). The junction had 15 bases not matched to a gene; V was cut back by 5 bases and J by 4 bases. The CDR3 protein is CASSQSGTGAVSYGYTF. CDR3 bases: TGTGCCAGCAGCCAGTCCGGGACAGGAGCCGTCTCCTATGGCTACACCTTC.

The chain couples TRBV7-2 to TRBJ2-2; TRBD2 agrees at 10 bases. V was pared by 4 bases and J by 4 bases, with 3 bases of the junction left unmatched. CDR1 and CDR2 (germline): SGHTA, FQGNSA. There are 15 residues in the CDR3. The CDR3 region is CASSSSGRGTGELFF. The CDR3 DNA is TGTGCCAGCAGCTCGAGCGGGAGGGGCACCGGGGAGCTGTTTTTT.

The rearrangement joins TRBV5-4 to TRBJ2-7; the match to TRBD2 covers 7 bases. CDR1 is SGHNT, CDR2 YYREEE, per germline (reference sequence). Unmatched junction bases numbered 7, after V lost 2 bases and J lost 2 bases. This CDR3 region has 15 residues. The CDR3 DNA reads TGTGCCAGCAGCTTCGCTCTAGCGGAGACCTACGAGCAGTACTTC. This translates into CASSFALAETYEQYF.

The chain combines TRBV20-1 with TRBJ2-7; D remains unclear. Germline V CDR1 and CDR2: DFQATT, SNEGSKA (reference sequence). The CDR3 sequence is 11 residues long. V lost 6 bases and J 6 bases, leaving 12 bases between the germline ends. The CDR3 reads CSALSRLEQYF. As DNA, the CDR3 is TGCAGTGCGCTCAGCAGACTCGAGCAGTACTTC.

The gene calls are TRBV6-1 and TRBJ2-1; 8 bases agree with TRBD1. After removal of 5 bases from V and 10 bases from J, the junction contained 4 bases not matched to a gene. Germline assignment: CDR1 MNHNS and CDR2 SASEGT. CDR3 length equals 12 residues. The CDR3 is CASSWDRREQFF. In DNA, the CDR3 is TGTGCCAGCAGTTGGGACAGGCGGGAGCAGTTCTTC.

The chain joins TRBV27 to TRBJ1-2; tentatively, D is TRBD1 (5 bases). V dropped 6 bases and J dropped 4 bases, with 15 bases sitting between them. In germline, CDR1 is MNHEY, CDR2 SMNVEV (reference sequence). This CDR3 is 14 amino acids long. The chain's CDR3 is CASREAGAAYGYTF. CDR3 sequence (DNA): TGTGCCAGCAGGGAAGCCGGGGCAGCCTATGGCTACACCTTC.

The table lists this clone with a count of one. The chain carries TRBV5-6 and TRBJ2-7, with 10 bases that match TRBD1. CDR1 is SGHDT, CDR2 YYEEEE, per germline. Trimming cost V 4 bases and J 5 bases; bases outside gene matches: 6. CDR3 size: 14 residues. In DNA, the CDR3 is TGTGCCAGCAGCAGATGGACAGGGGGGGACGAGCAGTACTTC. Translated, it gives CASSRWTGGDEQYF.

The table lists this clone with a few counts. V is TRBV20-1 and J is TRBJ1-5; D gene uncertain. Trimming shortened V by 0 bases and J by 8 bases, and 5 bases separated the two germline ends. This CDR3 is 11 amino acids long. The germline V gene has CDR1 DFQATT and CDR2 SNEGSKA (reference sequence). CDR3 region: CSAREEEPQHF. The CDR3, as DNA: TGCAGTGCTAGAGAGGAGGAGCCCCAGCATTTT.

V is TRBV30 and J is TRBJ1-2, with 8 bases matching TRBD1. Germline V gives CDR1 GTSNPN, CDR2 SVGIG (reference sequence). The CDR3 loop spans 13 amino acids. V trimming: 2 bases; J trimming: 7 bases; junction bases outside the gene matches: 6. The CDR3 protein is CAWSFQGAGGYTF. The CDR3 region has the DNA TGTGCCTGGAGTTTCCAGGGGGCCGGTGGCTACACCTTC.

V is TRBV9 and J is TRBJ2-3, with D perhaps assigned TRBD1 or TRBD2 (5 bases each). Trimming took off 0 bases at V and 0 bases at J, with 11 bases between the two ends. The CDR3 has 16 residues. Germline CDR1 SGDLS, CDR2 YYNGEE. CDR3 DNA: TGTGCCAGCAGCGTAGGTGGGGGTTATAGCACAGATACGCAGTATTTT. It translates to CASSVGGGYSTDTQYF.

Comment on this clone: This CDR3 is also generated by other DNA sequences in the sample. The J gene is TRBJ2-1, the V gene TRBV6-5; 7 bases are a match to TRBD2. The V segment lost 2 bases and the J segment 0 bases; nucleotides outside the gene matches: 1. CDR3 length: 15 residues. Germline CDR1 is MNHEY and CDR2 is SVGAGI. CDR3 bases: TGTGCCAGCAGTTACGGCGGGAGCTCCTACAATGAGCAGTTCTTC. Protein: CASSYGGSSYNEQFF.

This clone appeared a few times. The V call is TRBV30, the J call TRBJ2-6, with D perhaps TRBD1 (5 bases). Germline V gives CDR1 GTSNPN, CDR2 SVGIG (reference sequence). V gave up 3 bases and J gave up 0 bases, with 12 bases separating them. CDR3 length: 16 residues. The CDR3 DNA reads TGTGCCTGGAGCACGTCAGGGATCTCTGGGGCCAACGTCCTGACTTTC. It encodes CAWSTSGISGANVLTF.

The gene calls are TRBV7-9 and TRBJ2-4; 7 bases fit TRBD2. Germline-derived CDR1 and CDR2 are SEHNR and FQNEAQ (reference sequence). The junction had 7 bases not matched to a gene; V was cut back by 8 bases and J by 6 bases. The CDR3 has 13 residues. CDR3 residues: CASGRASGNIQYF. In DNA, the CDR3 is TGTGCCAGCGGACGGGCTAGCGGAAACATTCAGTACTTC.